These T cell receptor beta chains were read from a single sample in a study of T cells in Graves' hyperthyroidism and ophthalmopathy. TCRdb used MiXCR to reprocess the multiplex PCR reads, holding one entry per CDR3 protein. Seen here are roughly 280,000 distinct CDR3 sequences, about 20% observed once, and the top ten hold approximately 60%. Sequencing was done on a sample of blood. Receptor source: a man aged 30 to 39 with Graves' ophthalmopathy. Both conserved end residues are trimmed from each CDR3. Each record gives: V gene, CDR3 protein.

V gene: TRBV20-1
CDR3 protein: SPTLTSGNVDEQF

V gene: TRBV7-6
CDR3 protein: ASSLGNRLNQPQH

V gene: TRBV2
CDR3 protein: ASSAPGQAGGGYT

V gene: TRBV12-3/TRBV12-4
CDR3 protein: ASTPTGGGNYGYT

V gene: TRBV9
CDR3 protein: ASSALAGYEQY

V gene: TRBV6-5
CDR3 protein: ASSFRDPAETQY

V gene: TRBV18
CDR3 protein: ASSQRTNYGYT

V gene: TRBV6-2/TRBV6-3
CDR3 protein: ASSYKRRLAGENIQY

V gene: TRBV5-4
CDR3 protein: ASTTGGANEQF

V gene: TRBV2
CDR3 protein: ASSEETGMYGYT

V gene: TRBV10-2
CDR3 protein: ASRTRANTEAF

V gene: TRBV5-1
CDR3 protein: ASSITLQGGTEAF

V gene: TRBV2
CDR3 protein: ASSELSTINYGYT

V gene: TRBV28
CDR3 protein: ASSFGQGRQPQH

V gene: TRBV5-5
CDR3 protein: ASSSAPVWGGTDTQY

V gene: TRBV15
CDR3 protein: ATSRGKAKGYT

V gene: TRBV19
CDR3 protein: ASSIAGGWGYT

V gene: TRBV28
CDR3 protein: ASSTTGLGGYT

V gene: TRBV15
CDR3 protein: ATSRDISGRYEQY

V gene: TRBV7-9
CDR3 protein: ASSSTGQIGNTIY

V gene: TRBV5-1
CDR3 protein: ASSLDRTAGNTIY

V gene: TRBV11-2
CDR3 protein: ASSPQGTDTQY

V gene: TRBV15
CDR3 protein: ATSRDMDRSEQY

V gene: TRBV20-1
CDR3 protein: SARDGGRGEETQY

V gene: TRBV29-1
CDR3 protein: SVGRGTVGELF

V gene: TRBV28
CDR3 protein: ASSPGQVPDTQY